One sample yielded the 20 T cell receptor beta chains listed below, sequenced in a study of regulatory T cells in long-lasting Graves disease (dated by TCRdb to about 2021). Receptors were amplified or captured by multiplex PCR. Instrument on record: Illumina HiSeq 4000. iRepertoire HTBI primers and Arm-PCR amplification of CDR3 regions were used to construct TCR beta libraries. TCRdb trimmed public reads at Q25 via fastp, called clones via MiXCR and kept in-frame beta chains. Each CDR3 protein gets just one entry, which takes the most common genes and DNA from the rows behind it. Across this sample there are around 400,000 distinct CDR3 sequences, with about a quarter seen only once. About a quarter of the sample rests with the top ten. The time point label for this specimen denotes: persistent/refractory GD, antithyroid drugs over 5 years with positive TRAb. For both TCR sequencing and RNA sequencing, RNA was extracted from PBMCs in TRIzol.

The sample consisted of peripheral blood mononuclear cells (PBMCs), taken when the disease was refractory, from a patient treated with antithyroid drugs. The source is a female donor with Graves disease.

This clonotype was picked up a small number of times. CDR3 sequence reads: CSIKEEPSSYEQYF. The CDR3, as DNA: TGCAGCATTAAGGAGGAGCCGAGCTCCTACGAGCAGTACTTC. V usage is TRBV29-1 and J usage is TRBJ2-7; the D gene is possibly TRBD2 (5 bases). The CDR3 sequence is 14 residues long. Between the trimmed V and J ends, which lost 8 bases and 0 bases, there was a span of 17 bases. Germline V gene data show CDR1 as SQVTM and CDR2 as ANQGSEA.

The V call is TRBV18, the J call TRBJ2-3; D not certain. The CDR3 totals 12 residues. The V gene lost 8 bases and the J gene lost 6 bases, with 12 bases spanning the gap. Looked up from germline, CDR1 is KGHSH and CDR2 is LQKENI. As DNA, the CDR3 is TGTGCCAGCCGGCTTCGTGATGATACGCAGTATTTT. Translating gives CASRLRDDTQYF.

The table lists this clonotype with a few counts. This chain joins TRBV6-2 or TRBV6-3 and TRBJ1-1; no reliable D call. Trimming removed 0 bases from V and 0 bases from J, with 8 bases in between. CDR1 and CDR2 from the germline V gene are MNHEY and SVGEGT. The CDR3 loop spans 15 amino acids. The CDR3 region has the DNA TGTGCCAGCAGTTACTCGGAGGCGCTGAACACTGAAGCTTTCTTT. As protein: CASSYSEALNTEAFF.

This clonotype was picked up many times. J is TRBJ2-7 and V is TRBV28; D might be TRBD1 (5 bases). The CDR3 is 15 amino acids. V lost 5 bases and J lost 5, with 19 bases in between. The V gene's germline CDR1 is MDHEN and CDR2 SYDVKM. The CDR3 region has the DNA TGTGCCAGCAGTCGCCCACTCAGTACAGGCCACGAGCAGTACTTC. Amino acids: CASSRPLSTGHEQYF.

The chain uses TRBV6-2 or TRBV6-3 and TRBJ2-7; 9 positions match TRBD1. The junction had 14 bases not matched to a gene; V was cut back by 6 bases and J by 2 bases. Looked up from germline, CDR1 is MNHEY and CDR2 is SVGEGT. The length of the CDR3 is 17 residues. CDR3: CASSKKGQGTGAYEQYF. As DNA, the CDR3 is TGTGCCAGCAGCAAGAAGGGACAGGGAACAGGAGCCTACGAGCAGTACTTC.

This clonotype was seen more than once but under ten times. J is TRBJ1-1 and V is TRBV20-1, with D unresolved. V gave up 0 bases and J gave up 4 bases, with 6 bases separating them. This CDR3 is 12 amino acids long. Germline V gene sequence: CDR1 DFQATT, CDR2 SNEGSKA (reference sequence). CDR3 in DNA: TGCAGTGCTAGAGACCTCGTCACTGAAGCTTTCTTT. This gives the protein CSARDLVTEAFF.

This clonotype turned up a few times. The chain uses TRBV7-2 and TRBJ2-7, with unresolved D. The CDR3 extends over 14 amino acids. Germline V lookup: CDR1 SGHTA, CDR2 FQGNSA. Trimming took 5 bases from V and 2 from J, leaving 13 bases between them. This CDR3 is CASSPSPLAYEQYF. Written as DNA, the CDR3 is TGTGCCAGCAGCCCAAGCCCACTGGCCTACGAGCAGTACTTC.

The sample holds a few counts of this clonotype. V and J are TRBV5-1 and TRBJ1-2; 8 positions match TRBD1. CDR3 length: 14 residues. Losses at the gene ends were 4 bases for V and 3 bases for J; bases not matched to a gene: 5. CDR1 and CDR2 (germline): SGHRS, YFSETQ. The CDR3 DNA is TGCGCCAGCAGCCTAGGACAGGGCGACTATGGCTACACCTTC. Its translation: CASSLGQGDYGYTF.

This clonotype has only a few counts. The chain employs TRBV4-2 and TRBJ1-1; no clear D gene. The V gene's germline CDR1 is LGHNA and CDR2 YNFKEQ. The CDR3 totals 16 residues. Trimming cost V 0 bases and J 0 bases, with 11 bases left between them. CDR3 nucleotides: TGTGCCAGCAGCCAAGAGGTAAGCGGGCTGAACACTGAAGCTTTCTTT. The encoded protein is CASSQEVSGLNTEAFF.

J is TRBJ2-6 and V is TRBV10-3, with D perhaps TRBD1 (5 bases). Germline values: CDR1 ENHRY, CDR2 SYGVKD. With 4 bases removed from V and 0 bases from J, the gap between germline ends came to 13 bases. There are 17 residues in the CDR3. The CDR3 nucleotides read TGTGCCATCAGTGGTCAGATAGGGGCCTCTGGGGCCAACGTCCTGACTTTC. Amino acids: CAISGQIGASGANVLTF.

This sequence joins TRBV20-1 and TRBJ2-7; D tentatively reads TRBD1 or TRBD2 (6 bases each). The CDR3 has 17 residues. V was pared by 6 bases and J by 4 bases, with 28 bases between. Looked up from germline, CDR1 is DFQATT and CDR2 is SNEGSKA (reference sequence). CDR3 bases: TGCAGTGCCCCAGACATGGGACTGGGGGCTATTCGGTACGAGCAGTACTTC. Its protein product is CSAPDMGLGAIRYEQYF.

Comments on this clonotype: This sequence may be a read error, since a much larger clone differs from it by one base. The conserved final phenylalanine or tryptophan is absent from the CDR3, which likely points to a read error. The CDR3 bases are TGTGCCACCAGCAGAGAGACAGCGAACACTGAAGCTTTCCTT. This translates into CATSRETANTEAFL. The chain couples TRBV15 to TRBJ1-1; D is perhaps TRBD1 (5 bases). Deletions cut 0 bases from V and 1 base from J, with 6 bases between. Germline V gives CDR1 LNHNV, CDR2 YYDKDF (reference sequence). The CDR3 length is 14 residues.

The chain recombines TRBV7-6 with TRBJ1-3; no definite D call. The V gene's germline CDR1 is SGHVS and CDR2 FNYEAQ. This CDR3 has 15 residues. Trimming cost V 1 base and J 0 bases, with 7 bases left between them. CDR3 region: CASSLGSGSGNTIYF. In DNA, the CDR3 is TGTGCCAGCAGCTTAGGGTCCGGCTCTGGAAACACCATATATTTT.

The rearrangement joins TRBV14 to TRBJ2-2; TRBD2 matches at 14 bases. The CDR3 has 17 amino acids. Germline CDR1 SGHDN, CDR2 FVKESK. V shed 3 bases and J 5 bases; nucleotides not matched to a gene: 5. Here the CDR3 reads CASSHGLAGGRTGELFF. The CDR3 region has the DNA TGTGCCAGCAGCCACGGACTAGCGGGAGGTCGAACCGGGGAGCTGTTTTTT.

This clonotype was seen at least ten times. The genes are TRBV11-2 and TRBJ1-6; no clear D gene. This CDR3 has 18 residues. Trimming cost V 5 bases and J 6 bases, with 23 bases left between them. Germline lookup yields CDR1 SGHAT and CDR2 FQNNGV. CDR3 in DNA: TGTGCCAGCAGCCCGCGCCGGAACGGACCGGGGAGTAATTCACCCCTCCACTTT. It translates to CASSPRRNGPGSNSPLHF.

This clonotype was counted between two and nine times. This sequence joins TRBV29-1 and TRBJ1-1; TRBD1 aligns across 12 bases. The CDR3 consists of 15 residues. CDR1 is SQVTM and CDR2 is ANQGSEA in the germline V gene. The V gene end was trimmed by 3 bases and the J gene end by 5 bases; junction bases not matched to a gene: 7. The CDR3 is CSVDTWGQGATEAFF. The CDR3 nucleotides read TGCAGCGTTGATACGTGGGGACAGGGGGCGACTGAAGCTTTCTTT.

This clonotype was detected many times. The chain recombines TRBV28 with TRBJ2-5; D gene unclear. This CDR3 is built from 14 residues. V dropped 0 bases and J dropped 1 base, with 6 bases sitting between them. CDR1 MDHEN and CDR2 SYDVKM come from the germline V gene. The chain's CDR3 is CASSLWTAQETQYF. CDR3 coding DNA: TGTGCCAGCAGTTTATGGACGGCCCAAGAGACCCAGTACTTC.

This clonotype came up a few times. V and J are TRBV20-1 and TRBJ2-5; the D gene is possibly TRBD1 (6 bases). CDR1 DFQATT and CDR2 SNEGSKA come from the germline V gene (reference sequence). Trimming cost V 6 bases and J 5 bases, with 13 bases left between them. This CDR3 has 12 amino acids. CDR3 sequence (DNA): TGCAGTGCAGTCAGGGGCCGGGAGACCCAGTACTTC. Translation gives CSAVRGRETQYF.

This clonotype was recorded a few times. DNA for the CDR3: TGTGCCAGCAGCCAAAACCAGGGCAACACTGAAGCTTTCTTT. Translated, it gives CASSQNQGNTEAFF. The J gene is TRBJ1-1, the V gene TRBV16, with D possibly being TRBD1 (5 bases). Germline V gene lookup returns CDR1 KGHSY and CDR2 FQNENV. This CDR3 contains 14 residues. V lost 2 bases and J lost 2, with 9 bases in between.

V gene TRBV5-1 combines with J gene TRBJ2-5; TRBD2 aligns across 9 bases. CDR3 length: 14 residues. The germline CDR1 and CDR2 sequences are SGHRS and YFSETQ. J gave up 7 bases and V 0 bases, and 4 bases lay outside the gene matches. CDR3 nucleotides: TGCGCCAGCAGCTTGGACACTAGCGGGTGGACCCAGTACTTC. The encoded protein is CASSLDTSGWTQYF.